This TCR beta chain was sequenced during a study of OX40 agonist ivuxolimab in advanced cancers. Background for the entire study: Ivuxolimab, which targeted the costimulatory receptor OX40 (CD134), was an agonistic, fully human IgG2 monoclonal antibody. Patients were allowed to have had prior anti-PD-1, anti-PD-L1 or anti-CTLA-4 therapy, and around 43% of the dose-escalation patients had been treated with checkpoint inhibitors. The purpose of peripheral TCRbeta sequencing was to test whether ivuxolimab changed TCR sequence diversity and led to clonal T-cell expansion. In the dose-escalation cohort, approximately 82% of patients were male, and the mean age was approximately 64 years, with a range of about 23 to 80. Of the 50 to 55 dose-escalation patients, hepatocellular carcinoma was present in about 20, melanoma in some 15, renal cell carcinoma in 9 and head and neck cancer in 9. The monotherapy dose-escalation portion (N ≈ 52 patients) of the phase I ivuxolimab trial is reported in the paper. Partial responses occurred in three dose-escalation patients, of whom one had hepatocellular carcinoma and two had cutaneous melanoma. Intravenous ivuxolimab was administered to patients every 2 weeks at six dose levels: 0.01, 0.1, 0.3, 1.5, 3 and 10 mg/kg. General findings and caveats noted by the study authors: After ivuxolimab, expanded clones were on average more numerous among CD8+ T cells than among CD4+ T cells. The antigen specificity of the peripheral T cells that underwent clonal expansion was not determined. Low levels of normalized T-cell clonal expansion were also shown by some nonresponding patients. In the 0.1-3.0 mg/kg groups, partial responders had among the lowest normalized peripheral clonal expansion, particularly in CD8+ T cells. Clonal expansion of both CD4+ and CD8+ blood T cells was observed from baseline to week 6 at doses 0.1 to 3.0 mg/kg.

Patients with autoimmune disease history or receiving systemic immunosuppression were excluded from the trial. Peripheral blood for TCR sequencing was collected from all dose cohorts at baseline, on cycle 4 day 1, and on cycle 7 day 1. Samples came from an open-label, multicenter, first-in-human phase I dose-escalation trial of ivuxolimab. Adults with locally advanced or metastatic melanoma, renal cell, hepatocellular, or head and neck squamous cell carcinoma were enrolled in the trial. CD4+ and CD8+ T cells were sorted separately from peripheral blood before TCR sequencing. In regard to this clone: It lacks a known antigen. No base quality values were provided; no much bigger clone lies one nucleotide off.

The junction shows trimming of 1 base on V and 0 bases on J, and the gene matches do not reach 7 bases of it. The germline V gene provides CDR1 SQVTM and CDR2 ANQGSEA. Including the terminal cysteine and phenylalanine, the CDR3 comprises 18 residues. This entry keeps only the CDR3 DNA: 54 bases, framed from base 1. For sequencing of the TCRbeta CDR3 region, genomic DNA was extracted from the sorted cells. TCRbeta CDR3 regions were sequenced using the immunoSEQ Assay. TCRdb obtained this table from immuneACCESS and retained in-frame rearrangements with V and J assigned. These tables miss some clones; where compared with another copy, unresolved V genes account for less than half of the shortfall, and the remainder is unexplained. Within this sample are around 90,000 clones, with around 89% of them counted one time only. Jointly, the top ten make up about 7.7% of the sample.

The receptor's source is an adult with an advanced solid tumor such as melanoma, head and neck, liver or kidney cancer. This specimen was CD4+ or CD8+ T cells sorted from blood, taken in a trial of the OX40 agonist ivuxolimab. The rearrangement joined TRBV29-1 to TRBJ2-1; 12 middle bases align to TRBD2. The CDR3 region has the sequence CSVEGWTSGIPSYNEQFF. The DNA is as follows: TGCAGCGTTGAAGGGTGGACTAGCGGGATTCCCTCCTACAATGAGCAGTTCTTC.